The sequence of this TCR beta chain was determined in a study of T-cell reconstitution after alpha-beta-depleted transplantation in children. This clonotype was recorded a few times. V dropped 1 base and J dropped 5; count of bases not matched to a gene: 6. CDR3 length: 16 residues. CDR1 is KGHSH, CDR2 LQKENI, per germline. The authors prepared the TCRbeta library with unique molecular identifiers. Each CDR3 protein gets one entry after TCRdb re-called the PCR reads with MiXCR. The sample contains roughly 200,000 distinct CDR3 sequences, approximately 6.6% of which appear only once. This specimen consisted of PBMCs from the stem cell graft donor, obtained from the stem cell graft. This receptor was taken from a human donor who donated a stem cell graft to a child with Wiskott-Aldrich syndrome. The V call is TRBV18, the J call TRBJ2-1; 9 bases match TRBD1. CDR3 protein: CASSPLRQGDNNEQFF. The CDR3 bases are TGTGCCAGCTCACCACTTAGACAGGGGGACAACAATGAGCAGTTCTTC.